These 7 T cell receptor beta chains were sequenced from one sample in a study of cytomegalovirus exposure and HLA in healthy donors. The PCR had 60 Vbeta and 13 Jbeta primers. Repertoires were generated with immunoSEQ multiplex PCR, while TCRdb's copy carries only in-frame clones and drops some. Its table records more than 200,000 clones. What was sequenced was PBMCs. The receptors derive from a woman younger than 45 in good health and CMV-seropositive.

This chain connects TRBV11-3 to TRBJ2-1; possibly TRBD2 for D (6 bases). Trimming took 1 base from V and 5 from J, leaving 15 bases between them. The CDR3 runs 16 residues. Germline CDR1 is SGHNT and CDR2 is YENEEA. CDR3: CASSLGGTYANNEQFF. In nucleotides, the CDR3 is TGTGCCAGCAGCTTAGGAGGGACTTACGCTAACAATGAGCAGTTCTTC.

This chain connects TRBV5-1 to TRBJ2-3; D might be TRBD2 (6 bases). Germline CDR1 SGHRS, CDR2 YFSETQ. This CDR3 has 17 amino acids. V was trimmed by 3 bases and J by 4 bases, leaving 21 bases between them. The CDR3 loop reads CASSSIVAAPGADTQYF. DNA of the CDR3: TGCGCCAGCAGCTCGATCGTAGCGGCCCCAGGAGCAGATACGCAGTATTTT.

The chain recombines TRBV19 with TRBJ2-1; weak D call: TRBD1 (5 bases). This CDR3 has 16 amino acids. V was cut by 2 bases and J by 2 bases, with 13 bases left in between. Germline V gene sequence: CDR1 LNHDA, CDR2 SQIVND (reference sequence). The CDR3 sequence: CASSIWGRVPYNEQFF. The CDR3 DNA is TGTGCCAGTAGTATATGGGGCAGGGTGCCCTACAATGAGCAGTTCTTC.

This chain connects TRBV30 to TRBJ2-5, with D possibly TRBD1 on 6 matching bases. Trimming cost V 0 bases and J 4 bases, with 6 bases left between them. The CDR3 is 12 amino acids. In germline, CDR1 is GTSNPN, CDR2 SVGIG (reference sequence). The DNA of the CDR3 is TGTGCCTGGAGTGTGACAGGAGAGACCCAGTACTTC. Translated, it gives CAWSVTGETQYF.

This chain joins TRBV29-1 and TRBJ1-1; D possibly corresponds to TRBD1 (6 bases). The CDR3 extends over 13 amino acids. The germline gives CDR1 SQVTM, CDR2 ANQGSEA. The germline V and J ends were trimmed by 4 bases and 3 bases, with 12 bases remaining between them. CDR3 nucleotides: TGCAGCGTTGTCGGGGGGCGAGACACTGAAGCTTTCTTT. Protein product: CSVVGGRDTEAFF.

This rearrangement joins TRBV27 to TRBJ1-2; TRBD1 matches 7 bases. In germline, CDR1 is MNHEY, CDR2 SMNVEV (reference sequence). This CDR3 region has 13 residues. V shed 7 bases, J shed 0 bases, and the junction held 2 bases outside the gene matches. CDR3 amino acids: CASTGQPNYGYTF. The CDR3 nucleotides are TGTGCCAGCACGGGACAGCCTAACTATGGCTACACCTTC.

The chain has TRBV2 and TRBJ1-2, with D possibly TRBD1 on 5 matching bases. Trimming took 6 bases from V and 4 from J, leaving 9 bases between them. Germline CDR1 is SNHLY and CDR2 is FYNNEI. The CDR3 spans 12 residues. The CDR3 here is CASRADSYGYTF. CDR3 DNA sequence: TGTGCCAGCAGAGCCGACAGCTATGGCTACACCTTC.